This TCR beta chain came from a study of neoadjuvant anti-PD-1 for oral cavity cancer (dated by TCRdb to about 2021). In terms of the full investigation: Patients mostly received three to four biweekly doses of nivolumab at 3 mg/kg before curative-intent surgical resection. Under RECIST 1.1, a patient counted as a responder if showing complete response, partial response or stable disease, and as a non-responder if showing progression. A fourth nivolumab dose was given around day 43 to patients without progression, and definitive surgical resection was performed in those patients on days 50-56. The parent correlative cohort had approximately twelve patients and a response rate of approximately 33%. What the authors observed across the whole study: The TCR analyses had only a few patients in each response group, and the authors called for validation in larger cohorts. Higher pretreatment blood Treg/Th17 ratios correlated with both higher pretreatment blood TCRbeta clonality and lower post-treatment tumor TCRbeta clonality. Within PBMCs, T cell clonality (Gini index) was significantly higher in non-responders than responders after neoadjuvant nivolumab.

The sample's time point, from its label and the paper: before neoadjuvant nivolumab. None of the patients had received prior systemic or radiation treatment, and all were newly diagnosed with stage II-IVA oral cavity squamous cell carcinoma. The cohort was composed of patients with HPV-negative, locally advanced oral cavity squamous cell carcinoma. Peripheral blood mononuclear cells were analyzed directly, without maintenance or expansion in culture. Samples came from a longitudinal correlative study of a single-arm phase II trial of neoadjuvant nivolumab in oral cavity squamous cell carcinoma. Genomic DNA-based TCRbeta sequencing was performed on subject-matched pre- and post-treatment PBMCs and tumors from three responders and three non-responders. Peripheral blood mononuclear cells were collected before nivolumab treatment and were collected again after treatment, at the time of surgery. The Maxwell RSC DNA from Cells kit was used to isolate genomic DNA from PBMCs.

The CDR1 and CDR2 encoded by the germline V gene (reference sequence) are LNHDA and SQIVND. V loses 0 bases of germline sequence and J loses 7 bases, and the interval between the two ends is 7 bases. The CDR3 measures 13 amino acids from cysteine to phenylalanine. The CDR3 DNA has 39 bases and is translated from base 1. For deep sequencing, PBMC libraries mostly used about 500 ng of input genomic DNA, with six replicates for each sample. TCRbeta libraries were prepared with the immunoSEQ hsTCRbeta kit according to the manufacturer's instructions. The finished libraries were brought together in one pool at approximately 3 nM, which was then read using an Illumina NovaSeq 6000 S4 flow cell. In the paper's pipeline: Raw data preprocessing and quality control were performed with the immunoSEQ Analyzer. The analysis was limited to productive rearrangements, and each clonotype was defined by a unique CDR3 amino acid sequence. Repertoire clonality was estimated as the Gini-Simpson index, which was calculated using the R package tcR. Student's t test was used to compare Gini indices, and Pearson correlation was used to assess associations with tumor size change. TCRdb limited this immuneACCESS table to in-frame rearrangements with V and J called. A share of clones is missing; checked studies link under half to unresolved V genes, and the rest is unexplained. V, J and clone size were drawn from that table, and D and trimming were deduced from the DNA. The sample profile shows approximately 14,000 clones; approximately 71% of them were found once. The leading ten clones occupy under 3.5% of the sample.

Notes on this clone: Its target antigen remains unknown. One base away there is no much larger clone; base qualities are not given.

The origin of this receptor is a person between 40 and 80 years old with oral cavity squamous cell carcinoma. The sequence is built from TRBV19 and TRBJ2-1, with no confident D gene call. Material: PBMCs, obtained before nivolumab (anti-PD-1) treatment. The DNA sequence is TGTGCCAGTAGTATAGATCGGGTAAATGAGCAGTTCTTC. Translated, it gives CASSIDRVNEQFF.